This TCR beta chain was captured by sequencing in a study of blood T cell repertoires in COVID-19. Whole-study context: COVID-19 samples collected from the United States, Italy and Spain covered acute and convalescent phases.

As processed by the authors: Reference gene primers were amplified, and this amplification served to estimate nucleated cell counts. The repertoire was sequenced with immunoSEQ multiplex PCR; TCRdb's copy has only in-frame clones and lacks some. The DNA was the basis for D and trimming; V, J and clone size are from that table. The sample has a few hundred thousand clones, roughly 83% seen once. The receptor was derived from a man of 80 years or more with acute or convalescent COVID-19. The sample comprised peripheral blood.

Here the CDR3 DNA reads TGTGCCAGCAGCCTCGACAGGGCGAGATCTACCGGGGAGCTGTTTTTT. Protein sequence: CASSLDRARSTGELFF. The chain has TRBV7-9 and TRBJ2-2; 7 bases match TRBD1. Trimming at V came to 5 bases and at J to 5 bases, leaving 11 bases not matched to a gene. This CDR3 region has 16 residues. From germline, CDR1 is SEHNR and CDR2 FQNEAQ (reference sequence). The full variable domain, its missing parts supplied by reference TRBV7-9 and TRBJ2-2, is DTGVSQNPRHKITKRGQNVTFRCDPISEHNRLYWYRQTLGQGPEFLTYFQNEAQLEKSRLLSDRFSAERPKGSFSTLEIQRTEQGDSAMYLCASSLDRARSTGELFFGEGSRLTVL.